This T cell receptor beta chain was retrieved from a study of T-cell memory formation after mild COVID-19. TCRdb redid the calling of the 5' RACE reads with MiXCR, one entry per CDR3 protein. There are over 95,000 distinct CDR3 sequences in the sample; about 20% occur only once, and around 40% lies in the top ten. Germline V gene sequence: CDR1 MNHEY, CDR2 SMNVEV (reference sequence). The CDR3 extends over 15 amino acids. Trimming at V came to 5 bases and at J to 13 bases, leaving 10 bases not matched to a gene. The sequencing input was PBMCs or a T cell subset sorted from them (not recorded which). The chain is built from TRBV27 and TRBJ1-6; TRBD1 matches 11 bases. This clonotype originated in a man in his late teens or twenties who had mild COVID-19 (a few samples of this study predate the infection). Cell type and time point are not known. Written as DNA, the CDR3 is TGTGCCAGCAGTCCGGAGGACAGGGGGCAATTGCCCCTCCACTTT. Translated: CASSPEDRGQLPLHF.